A single sample gave rise to the 14 T cell receptor beta chains below, sequenced in a study of beta chain features in type 1 diabetes. Sequenced material consisted of expressed TCRB transcripts (all of the isolated RNA was reverse transcribed). Generated by immunoSEQ multiplex PCR, the TCRdb table keeps only in-frame clones and is missing some. The sample records tens of thousands of clones, roughly 68% being singletons. Study results and limitations: Within each of all four CD4+ subsets, Type 1 diabetes patients had TCRB CDR3s that were moderately but significantly shorter.

The antigens of these receptors remain unknown. Sequencing used Tregs from blood. The receptors were sampled from a woman aged 18-30 years with type 1 diabetes.

The V and J genes are TRBV5-1 and TRBJ1-1, with TRBD1 identical over 9 bases. J lost 8 bases, V lost 4 bases, and 3 bases had no gene match. The CDR3 loop spans 12 amino acids. CDR1 is SGHRS and CDR2 is YFSETQ in the germline V gene. The CDR3 spells CASSRQGEEAFF. Here the CDR3 DNA reads TGCGCCAGCAGCCGACAGGGGGAGGAAGCTTTCTTT.

The rearrangement uses TRBV6-1 and TRBJ2-1; 9 nucleotides align to TRBD1. After removal of 3 bases from V and 4 bases from J, the junction contained 10 bases not matched to a gene. The CDR3 runs 17 residues. CDR1 and CDR2 (germline): MNHNS, SASEGT. The CDR3 DNA reads TGTGCCAGCAGTGACCCGGGGGGACAGGGACCTTACAATGAGCAGTTCTTC. Translation: CASSDPGGQGPYNEQFF.

This sequence joins TRBV11-2 and TRBJ2-2; D is ambiguous. V was shortened by 5 bases and J by 4 bases, with 14 bases between the two germline ends. The CDR3 covers 15 residues. From germline, CDR1 is SGHAT and CDR2 FQNNGV. The DNA of the CDR3 is TGTGCCAGCAGCACCCCGGGTCGAAGCACCGGGGAGCTGTTTTTT. It codes for CASSTPGRSTGELFF. Variable domain in full (rest from reference TRBV11-2 and TRBJ2-2): EAGVAQSPRYKIIEKRQSVAFWCNPISGHATLYWYQQILGQGPKLLIQFQNNGVVDDSQLPKDRFSAERLKGVDSTLKIQPAKLEDSAVYLCASSTPGRSTGELFFGEGSRLTVL.

This clone showed up just once. J is TRBJ2-5 and V is TRBV5-4; TRBD1 matches at 7 bases. This CDR3 contains 13 residues. With 5 bases clipped from V and 1 base from J, the junction kept 2 bases outside the gene matches. CDR1 is SGHNT, CDR2 YYREEE, per germline (reference sequence). CDR3 protein: CASSTGAQETQYF. The CDR3 DNA is TGTGCCAGCAGTACAGGGGCCCAAGAGACCCAGTACTTC.

The rearrangement uses TRBV6-6 and TRBJ1-3; TRBD1 agrees at 8 bases. CDR3 size: 15 residues. CDR1 and CDR2 from the germline V gene are MNHNY and SVGAGI (reference sequence). V shed 4 bases and J 4 bases; nucleotides not matched to a gene: 6. The CDR3 region has the DNA TGTGCCAGCAGTTTCCTCGGACAGGGCGGAAACACCATATATTTT. It codes for CASSFLGQGGNTIYF.

The chain couples TRBV9 to TRBJ2-3, with TRBD2 identical over 9 bases. V dropped 6 bases and J dropped 2; count of bases not matched to a gene: 19. CDR1 is SGDLS, CDR2 YYNGEE, per germline. The CDR3 loop spans 19 amino acids. Written as DNA, the CDR3 is TGTGCCAGCAACGCCAGAAGGCGGGAGGGCCGGTCTACCACAGATACGCAGTATTTT. Translation gives CASNARRREGRSTTDTQYF.

The V and J genes are TRBV7-9 and TRBJ1-2, with D hard to call. The germline CDR1 and CDR2 sequences are SEHNR and FQNEAQ (reference sequence). CDR3 length: 14 residues. V was trimmed by 5 bases and J by 4 bases, leaving 14 bases between them. The CDR3 DNA reads TGTGCCAGCAGCCCCATCGGCAGAGGCTATGGCTACACCTTC. Translating it yields CASSPIGRGYGYTF.

This rearrangement joins TRBV28 to TRBJ2-7; D uncertain. V lost 7 bases and J 5 bases, leaving 15 bases between the germline ends. CDR3 length equals 13 residues. CDR1 MDHEN and CDR2 SYDVKM come from the germline V gene. This chain's CDR3 is CASTNPIVHEQYF. The CDR3 coding sequence is TGTGCCAGCACCAATCCTATTGTCCACGAGCAGTACTTC.

The V gene is TRBV19, the J gene TRBJ2-5, with TRBD1 as a possible D gene (5 bases). The CDR3 contains 11 residues. Germline loops: CDR1 LNHDA, CDR2 SQIVND (reference sequence). Trimming left V 5 bases short and J 5 bases short, with 6 bases between. Here the CDR3 DNA reads TGTGCCAGTAGTCCAGGGGAGACCCAGTACTTC. Amino acids: CASSPGETQYF.

The V gene is TRBV6-1, the J gene TRBJ1-4, with D uncertain. Germline lookup yields CDR1 MNHNS and CDR2 SASEGT. The germline V and J ends were trimmed by 4 bases and 5 bases, with 5 bases remaining between them. The length of the CDR3 is 12 residues. DNA of the CDR3: TGTGCCAGCAGTGTGCGAAATGAAAAACTGTTTTTT. The encoded protein is CASSVRNEKLFF.

The chain carries TRBV14 and TRBJ2-7; 8 nucleotides line up with TRBD1. This CDR3 has 13 amino acids. Germline trimming cut 4 bases from V and 10 bases from J; bases unmatched to any gene: 9. Looked up from germline, CDR1 is SGHDN and CDR2 is FVKESK. The CDR3 nucleotides read TGTGCCAGCAGCCGAAGGGACAGGACGCTCCAGTACTTC. Its translation: CASSRRDRTLQYF. The whole variable domain, remainder taken from reference TRBV14 and TRBJ2-7, is EAGVTQFPSHSVIEKGQTVTLRCDPISGHDNLYWYRRVMGKEIKFLLHFVKESKQDESGMPNNRFLAERTGGTYSTLKVQPAELEDSGVYFCASSRRDRTLQYFGPGTRLTVT.

The chain is built from TRBV19 and TRBJ1-2; TRBD1 matches 8 bases. CDR3 length equals 13 residues. CDR1 and CDR2 (germline): LNHDA, SQIVND (reference sequence). V lost 9 bases, J lost 3 bases, and 6 bases stayed unmatched. The CDR3 region has the DNA TGTGCCAGGACCGGGACAGGCTACTATGGCTACACCTTC. Translation: CARTGTGYYGYTF.

This sequence joins TRBV9 and TRBJ2-7; 10 bases align to TRBD2. This CDR3 comprises 15 residues. The ends lost 3 bases at V and 6 bases at J; junction bases unmatched: 9. Germline V lookup: CDR1 SGDLS, CDR2 YYNGEE. The chain's CDR3 is CASSGVPGLATEQYF. The CDR3 DNA reads as TGTGCCAGCAGCGGAGTCCCGGGACTAGCGACCGAGCAGTACTTC.

J is TRBJ2-1 and V is TRBV7-9, with TRBD2 as a possible D gene (5 bases). Deletions cut 2 bases from V and 3 bases from J, with 11 bases between. This CDR3 is built from 15 residues. The germline gives CDR1 SEHNR, CDR2 FQNEAQ (reference sequence). CDR3 in amino acids: CASSLTGEGYNEQFF. The CDR3 DNA is TGTGCCAGCAGCTTAACGGGCGAGGGCTACAATGAGCAGTTCTTC.